This TCR beta chain appears in the sequencing data of a study of early stage breast cancer tumors. Method: immunoSEQ multiplex PCR; TCRdb's copy keeps in-frame clones and lacks some. The sample shows 40,000 to 60,000 clones, around 80% of them seen only once. This clonotype originated in a person aged 40 to 50 with breast cancer. The sample taken for sequencing was blood.

Here the CDR3 reads CASSIIFTTPGEQYF. The CDR3, as DNA: TGTGCCAGTAGTATTATCTTCACAACACCGGGCGAGCAGTACTTC. The chain employs TRBV19 and TRBJ2-7; D is undetermined. The germline V gene has CDR1 LNHDA and CDR2 SQIVND (reference sequence). The CDR3 has 15 residues. V lost 3 bases and J 6 bases, leaving 18 bases between the germline ends.